Sequencing of this TCR beta chain was carried out in a study of identical twins. This clonotype was observed a handful of times. CDR1 and CDR2 (germline): SGHRS, YFSETQ. The CDR3 is 14 amino acids. V lost 0 bases to trimming and J lost 5 bases, with 8 bases between them. From the 5' RACE reads, TCRdb called clonotypes with MiXCR, one entry per CDR3 protein. Here the sample spans about 890,000 distinct CDR3 sequences, more than 9% being singletons. This sample was shared with a second study, whose subject was yellow fever vaccine responses in identical twins.

This clonotype was sampled from a woman aged 18-35 years in good health. The sample taken for sequencing was PBMCs. The chain recombines TRBV5-1 with TRBJ1-4, with no clear D. The CDR3 protein is CASSLAAPNEKLFF. In DNA, the CDR3 is TGCGCCAGCAGCTTGGCGGCACCAAATGAAAAACTGTTTTTT.